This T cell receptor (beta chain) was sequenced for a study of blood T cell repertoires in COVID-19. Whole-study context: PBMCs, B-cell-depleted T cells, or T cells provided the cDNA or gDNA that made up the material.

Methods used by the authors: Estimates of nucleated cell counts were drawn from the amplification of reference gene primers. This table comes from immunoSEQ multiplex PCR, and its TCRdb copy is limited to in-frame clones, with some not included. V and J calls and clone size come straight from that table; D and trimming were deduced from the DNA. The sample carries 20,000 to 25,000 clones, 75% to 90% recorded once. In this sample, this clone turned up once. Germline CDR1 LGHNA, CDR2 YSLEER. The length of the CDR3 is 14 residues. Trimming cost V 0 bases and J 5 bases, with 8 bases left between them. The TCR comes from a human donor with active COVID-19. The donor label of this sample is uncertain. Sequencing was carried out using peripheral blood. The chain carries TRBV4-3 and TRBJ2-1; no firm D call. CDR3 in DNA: TGCGCCAGCAGCCAAGATCAACAGAACAATGAGCAGTTCTTC. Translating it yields CASSQDQQNNEQFF.